The TCR beta chain described here comes from a study of T cell changes during pregnancy in multiple sclerosis. Libraries were prepared by immunoSEQ multiplex PCR; TCRdb keeps only in-frame clonotypes and omits some of them. This repertoire shows about 24,000 clones, more than 85% found once; its top ten account for 0.8% to 1.3%. Trimming cost V 1 base and J 0 bases, with 4 bases left between them. This CDR3 is 13 amino acids long. From germline, CDR1 is ENHRY and CDR2 SYGVKD. The sample here was CD4+ T cells from peripheral blood mononuclear cells, taken in the second trimester of pregnancy. The sequence derives from a female donor in good health, enrolled as a control in a pregnancy study. The chain joins TRBV10-3 to TRBJ2-7; unclear D gene. The CDR3 loop is CAISEFSSYEQYF. The CDR3 DNA sequence: TGTGCCATCAGTGAGTTTAGCTCCTACGAGCAGTACTTC.